This TCR beta chain was captured in a study of STAT5B mutations in CD4+ large granular lymphocyte leukemia. Healthy controls were blood donor buffy coats. This CDR3 is built from 13 residues. The V end lost 3 bases, the J end lost 11 bases, and 14 bases lay between the germline ends. Germline values: CDR1 SGHNT, CDR2 YENEEA. On this clone itself: The antigen remains unidentified.

Study-level points and caveats: 8/27 top patient clones versus 2/35 control clones were TRBV06-family.

Method: immunoSEQ multiplex PCR; TCRdb's copy keeps in-frame clones and lacks some. In the table there are 30,000 to 35,000 clones, around 90% of which are singletons. The sequencing input was CD4+ T cells from blood buffy coats. V usage is TRBV11-3 and J usage is TRBJ2-1; tentatively, D is TRBD1 (5 bases). This clonotype originated in a human donor in good health. CDR3 amino acids: CASSFGAVPQQFF. In nucleotides, the CDR3 is TGTGCCAGCAGCTTTGGGGCAGTACCTCAGCAGTTCTTC.